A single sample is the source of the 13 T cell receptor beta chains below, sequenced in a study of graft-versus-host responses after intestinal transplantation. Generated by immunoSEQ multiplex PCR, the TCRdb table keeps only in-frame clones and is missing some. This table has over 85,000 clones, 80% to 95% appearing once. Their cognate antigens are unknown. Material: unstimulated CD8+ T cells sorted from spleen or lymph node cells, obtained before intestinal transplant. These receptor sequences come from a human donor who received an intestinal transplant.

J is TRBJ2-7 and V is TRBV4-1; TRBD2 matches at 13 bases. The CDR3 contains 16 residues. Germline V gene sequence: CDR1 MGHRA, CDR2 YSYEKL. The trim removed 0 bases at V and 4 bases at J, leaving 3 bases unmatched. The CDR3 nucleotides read TGCGCCAGCAGCCAAGACGGGACTAGCGGGATATACGAGCAGTACTTC. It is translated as CASSQDGTSGIYEQYF.

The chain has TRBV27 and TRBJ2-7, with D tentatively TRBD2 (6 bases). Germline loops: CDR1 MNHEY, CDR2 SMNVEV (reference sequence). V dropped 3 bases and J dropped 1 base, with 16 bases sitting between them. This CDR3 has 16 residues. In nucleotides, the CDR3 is TGTGCCAGCAGTTTCTCTGCCGGGAGTTATTCCTACGAGCAGTACTTC. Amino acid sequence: CASSFSAGSYSYEQYF.

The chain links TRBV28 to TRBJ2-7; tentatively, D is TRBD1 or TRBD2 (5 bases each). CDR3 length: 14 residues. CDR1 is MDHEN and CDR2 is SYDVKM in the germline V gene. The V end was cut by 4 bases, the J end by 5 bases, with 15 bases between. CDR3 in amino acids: CASSSGTAPDEQYF. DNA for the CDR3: TGTGCCAGCAGTTCCGGGACGGCACCCGACGAGCAGTACTTC.

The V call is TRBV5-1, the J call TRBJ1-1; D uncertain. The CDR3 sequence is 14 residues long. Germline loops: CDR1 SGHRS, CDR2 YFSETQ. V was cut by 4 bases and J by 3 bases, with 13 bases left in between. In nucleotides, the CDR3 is TGCGCCAGCAGCCCCGGATGGGAAGACACTGAAGCTTTCTTT. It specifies CASSPGWEDTEAFF.

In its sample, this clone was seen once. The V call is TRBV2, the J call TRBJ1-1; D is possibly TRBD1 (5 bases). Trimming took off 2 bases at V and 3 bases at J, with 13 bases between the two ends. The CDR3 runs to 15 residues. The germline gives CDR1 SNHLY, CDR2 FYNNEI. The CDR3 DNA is TGTGCCAGCAGTGAAAAATATCTAGGGGACACTGAAGCTTTCTTT. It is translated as CASSEKYLGDTEAFF.

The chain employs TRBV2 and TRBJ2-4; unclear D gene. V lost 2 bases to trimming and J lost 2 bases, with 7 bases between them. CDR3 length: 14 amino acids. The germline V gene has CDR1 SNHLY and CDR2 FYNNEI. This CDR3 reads CASSETGSKNIQYF. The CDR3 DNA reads TGTGCCAGCAGTGAAACCGGGTCCAAAAACATTCAGTACTTC.

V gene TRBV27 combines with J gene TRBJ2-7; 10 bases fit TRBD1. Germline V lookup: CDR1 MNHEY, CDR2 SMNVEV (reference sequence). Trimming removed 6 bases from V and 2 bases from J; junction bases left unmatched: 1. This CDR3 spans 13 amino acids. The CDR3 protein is CASRGQGTYEQYF. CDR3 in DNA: TGTGCCAGCAGGGGACAGGGGACCTACGAGCAGTACTTC.

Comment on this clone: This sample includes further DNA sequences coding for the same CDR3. Here the CDR3 reads CASGPSVSYEQYF. CDR3 nucleotide sequence: TGTGCCAGCGGTCCTAGCGTTTCCTACGAGCAGTACTTC. The J gene is TRBJ2-7, the V gene TRBV27, with TRBD2 as a possible D gene (6 bases). Germline lookup yields CDR1 MNHEY and CDR2 SMNVEV (reference sequence). The CDR3 loop spans 13 amino acids. V was clipped by 8 bases and J by 1 base, with 12 bases between them.

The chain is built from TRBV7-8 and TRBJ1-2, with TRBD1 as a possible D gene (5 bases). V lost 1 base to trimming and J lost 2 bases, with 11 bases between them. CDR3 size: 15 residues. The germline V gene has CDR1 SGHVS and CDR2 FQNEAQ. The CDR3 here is CASSLGTGPNYGYTF. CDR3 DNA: TGTGCCAGCAGCTTAGGAACAGGTCCGAACTATGGCTACACCTTC.

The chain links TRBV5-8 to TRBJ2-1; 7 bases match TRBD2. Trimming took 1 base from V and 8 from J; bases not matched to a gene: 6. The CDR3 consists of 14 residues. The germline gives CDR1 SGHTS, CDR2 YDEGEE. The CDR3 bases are TGTGCCAGCAGCTTGAGACTAGCTTCCGATGAGCAGTTCTTC. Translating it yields CASSLRLASDEQFF.

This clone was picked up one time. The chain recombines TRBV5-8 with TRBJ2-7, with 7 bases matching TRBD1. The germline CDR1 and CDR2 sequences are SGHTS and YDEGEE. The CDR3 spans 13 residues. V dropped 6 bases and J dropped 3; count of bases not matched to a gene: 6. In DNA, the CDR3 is TGTGCCAGCATACACAGGGGTGGCTACGAGCAGTACTTC. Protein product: CASIHRGGYEQYF.

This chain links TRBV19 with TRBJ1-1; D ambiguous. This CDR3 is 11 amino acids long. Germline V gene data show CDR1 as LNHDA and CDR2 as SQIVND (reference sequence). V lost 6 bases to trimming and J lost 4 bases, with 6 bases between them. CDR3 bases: TGTGCCAGTAGCGGGCCCACTGAAGCTTTCTTT. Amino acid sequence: CASSGPTEAFF.

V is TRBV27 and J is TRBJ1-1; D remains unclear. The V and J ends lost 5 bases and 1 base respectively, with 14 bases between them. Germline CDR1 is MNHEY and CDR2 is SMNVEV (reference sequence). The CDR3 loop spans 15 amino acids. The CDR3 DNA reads TGTGCCAGCAGTCCTCTGGGCGGTTCGAACACTGAAGCTTTCTTT. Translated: CASSPLGGSNTEAFF.